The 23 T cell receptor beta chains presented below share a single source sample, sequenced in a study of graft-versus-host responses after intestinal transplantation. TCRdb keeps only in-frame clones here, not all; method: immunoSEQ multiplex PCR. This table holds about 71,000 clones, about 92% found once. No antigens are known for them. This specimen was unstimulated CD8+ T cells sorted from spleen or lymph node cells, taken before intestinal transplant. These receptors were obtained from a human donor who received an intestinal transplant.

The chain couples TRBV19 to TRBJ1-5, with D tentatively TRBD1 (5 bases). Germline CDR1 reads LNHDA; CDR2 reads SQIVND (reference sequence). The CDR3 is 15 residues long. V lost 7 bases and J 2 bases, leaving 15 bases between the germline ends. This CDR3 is CASTPGTGRNQPQHF. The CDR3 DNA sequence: TGTGCCAGTACCCCCGGGACTGGACGCAATCAGCCCCAGCATTTT.

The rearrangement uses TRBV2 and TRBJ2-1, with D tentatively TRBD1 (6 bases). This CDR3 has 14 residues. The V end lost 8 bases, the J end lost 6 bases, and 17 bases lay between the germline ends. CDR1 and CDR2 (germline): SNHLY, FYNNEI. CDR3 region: CASATGNLVNEQFF. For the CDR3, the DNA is TGTGCCAGCGCTACAGGGAACTTAGTCAATGAGCAGTTCTTC.

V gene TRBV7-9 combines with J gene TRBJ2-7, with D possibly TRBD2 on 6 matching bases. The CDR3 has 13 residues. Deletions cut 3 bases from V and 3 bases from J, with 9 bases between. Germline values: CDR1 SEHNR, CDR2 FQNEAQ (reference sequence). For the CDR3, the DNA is TGTGCCAGCAGCTTCGGGCGGGACTACGAGCAGTACTTC. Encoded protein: CASSFGRDYEQYF. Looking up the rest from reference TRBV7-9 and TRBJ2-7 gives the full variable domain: DTGVSQNPRHKITKRGQNVTFRCDPISEHNRLYWYRQTLGQGPEFLTYFQNEAQLEKSRLLSDRFSAERPKGSFSTLEIQRTEQGDSAMYLCASSFGRDYEQYFGPGTRLTVT.

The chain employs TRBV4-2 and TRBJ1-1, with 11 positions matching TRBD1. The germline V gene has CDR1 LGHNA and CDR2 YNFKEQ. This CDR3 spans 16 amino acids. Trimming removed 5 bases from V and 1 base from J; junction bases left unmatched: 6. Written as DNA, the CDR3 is TGTGCCAGCAGCGAATTCGGGACAGGGGGGAACACTGAAGCTTTCTTT. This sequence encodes CASSEFGTGGNTEAFF.

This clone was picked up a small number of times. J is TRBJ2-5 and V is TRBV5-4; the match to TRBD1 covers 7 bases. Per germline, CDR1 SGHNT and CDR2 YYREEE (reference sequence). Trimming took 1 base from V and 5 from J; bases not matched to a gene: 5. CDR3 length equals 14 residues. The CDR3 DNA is TGTGCCAGCAGCTTGAGACAGGGTGAGGAGACCCAGTACTTC. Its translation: CASSLRQGEETQYF.

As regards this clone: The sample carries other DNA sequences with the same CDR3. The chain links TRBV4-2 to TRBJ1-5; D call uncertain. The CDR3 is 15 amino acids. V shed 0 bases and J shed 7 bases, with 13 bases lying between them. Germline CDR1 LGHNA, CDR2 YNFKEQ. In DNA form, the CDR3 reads TGTGCCAGCAGCCAAGATGGGCGGGATGGGCAGCCCCAGCATTTT. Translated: CASSQDGRDGQPQHF.

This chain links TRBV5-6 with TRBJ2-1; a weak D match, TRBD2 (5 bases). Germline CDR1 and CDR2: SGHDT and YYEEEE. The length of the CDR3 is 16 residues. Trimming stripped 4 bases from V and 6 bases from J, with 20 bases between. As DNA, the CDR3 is TGTGCCAGCAGCCCCCGGGAATTCGCAACCTCCAATGAGCAGTTCTTC. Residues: CASSPREFATSNEQFF. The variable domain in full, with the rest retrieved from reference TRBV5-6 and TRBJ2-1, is DAGVTQSPTHLIKTRGQQVTLRCSPKSGHDTVSWYQQALGQGPQFIFQYYEEEERQRGNFPDRFSGHQFPNYSSELNVNALLLGDSALYLCASSPREFATSNEQFFGPGTRLTVL.

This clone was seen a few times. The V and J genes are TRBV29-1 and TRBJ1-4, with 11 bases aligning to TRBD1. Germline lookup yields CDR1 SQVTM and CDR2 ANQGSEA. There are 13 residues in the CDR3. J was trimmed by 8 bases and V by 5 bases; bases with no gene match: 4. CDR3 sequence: CSVFGTGGEKLFF. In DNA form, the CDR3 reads TGCAGCGTTTTCGGGACAGGGGGGGAAAAACTGTTTTTT.

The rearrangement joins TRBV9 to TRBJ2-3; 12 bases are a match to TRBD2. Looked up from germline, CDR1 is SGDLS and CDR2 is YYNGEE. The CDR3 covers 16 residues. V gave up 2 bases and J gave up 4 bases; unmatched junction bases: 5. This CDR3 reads CASSVPSGGASDTQYF. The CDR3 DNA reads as TGTGCCAGCAGCGTCCCTAGCGGGGGGGCCTCAGATACGCAGTATTTT.

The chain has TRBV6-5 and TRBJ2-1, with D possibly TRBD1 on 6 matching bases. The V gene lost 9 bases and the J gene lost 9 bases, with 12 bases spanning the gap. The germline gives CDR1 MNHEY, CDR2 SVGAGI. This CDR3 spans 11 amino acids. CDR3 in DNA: TGTGCCAGTAGCCTAGGGGGTGAGCAGTTCTTC. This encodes CASSLGGEQFF.

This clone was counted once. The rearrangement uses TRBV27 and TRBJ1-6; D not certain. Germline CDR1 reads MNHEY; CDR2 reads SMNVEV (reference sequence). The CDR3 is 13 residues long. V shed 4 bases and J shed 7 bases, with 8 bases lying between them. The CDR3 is CASSSPGNSPLHF. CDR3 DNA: TGTGCCAGCAGTTCCCCGGGGAATTCACCCCTCCACTTT.

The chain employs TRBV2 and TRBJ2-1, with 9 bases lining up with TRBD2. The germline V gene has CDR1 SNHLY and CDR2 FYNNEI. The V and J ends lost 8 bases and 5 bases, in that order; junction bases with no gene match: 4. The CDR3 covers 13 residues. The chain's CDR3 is CASGGGADNEQFF. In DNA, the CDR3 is TGTGCCAGCGGCGGGGGGGCCGACAATGAGCAGTTCTTC. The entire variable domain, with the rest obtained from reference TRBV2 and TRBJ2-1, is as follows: EPEVTQTPSHQVTQMGQEVILRCVPISNHLYFYWYRQILGQKVEFLVSFYNNEISEKSEIFDDQFSVERPDGSNFTLKIRSTKLEDSAMYFCASGGGADNEQFFGPGTRLTVL.

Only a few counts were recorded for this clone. As DNA, the CDR3 is TGTGCCAGCACACATGGACAGGTCAATCAGCCCCAGCATTTT. Amino acids: CASTHGQVNQPQHF. This chain uses TRBV6-1 with TRBJ1-5; 7 bases map to TRBD1. Trimming took 7 bases from V and 3 from J; bases not matched to a gene: 6. The CDR3 spans 14 residues. The V gene's germline CDR1 is MNHNS and CDR2 SASEGT.

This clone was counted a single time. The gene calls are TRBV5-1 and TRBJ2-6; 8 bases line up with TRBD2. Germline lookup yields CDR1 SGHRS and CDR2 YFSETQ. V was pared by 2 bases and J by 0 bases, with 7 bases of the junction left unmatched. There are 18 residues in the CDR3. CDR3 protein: CASSFLSGGVSGANVLTF. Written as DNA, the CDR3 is TGCGCCAGCAGCTTTTTGAGCGGGGGAGTCTCTGGGGCCAACGTCCTGACTTTC.

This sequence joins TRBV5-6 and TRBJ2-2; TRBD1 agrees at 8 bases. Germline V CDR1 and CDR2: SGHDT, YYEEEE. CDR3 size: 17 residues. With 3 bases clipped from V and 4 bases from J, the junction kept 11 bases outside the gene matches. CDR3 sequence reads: CASSSLAGGAGTGELFF. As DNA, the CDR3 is TGTGCCAGCAGCTCCCTGGCAGGGGGCGCGGGCACCGGGGAGCTGTTTTTT. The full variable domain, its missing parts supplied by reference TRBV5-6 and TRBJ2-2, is DAGVTQSPTHLIKTRGQQVTLRCSPKSGHDTVSWYQQALGQGPQFIFQYYEEEERQRGNFPDRFSGHQFPNYSSELNVNALLLGDSALYLCASSSLAGGAGTGELFFGEGSRLTVL.

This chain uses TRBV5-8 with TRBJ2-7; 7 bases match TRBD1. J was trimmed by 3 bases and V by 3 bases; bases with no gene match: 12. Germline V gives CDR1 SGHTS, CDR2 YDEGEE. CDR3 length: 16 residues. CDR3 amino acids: CASSSLSRTGDYEQYF. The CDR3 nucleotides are TGTGCCAGCAGCTCCCTCAGTCGTACAGGGGACTACGAGCAGTACTTC.

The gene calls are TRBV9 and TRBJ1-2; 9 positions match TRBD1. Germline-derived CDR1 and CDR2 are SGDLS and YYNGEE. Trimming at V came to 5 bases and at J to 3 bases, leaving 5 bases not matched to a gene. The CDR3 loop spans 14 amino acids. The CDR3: CASRGTGPYYGYTF. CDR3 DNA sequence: TGTGCCAGCAGGGGGACAGGGCCATACTATGGCTACACCTTC.

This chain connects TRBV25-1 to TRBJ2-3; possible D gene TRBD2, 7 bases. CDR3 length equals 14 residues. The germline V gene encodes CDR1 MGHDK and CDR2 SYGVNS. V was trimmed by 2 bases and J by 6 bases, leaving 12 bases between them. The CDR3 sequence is CASSELRGGDTQYF. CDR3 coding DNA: TGTGCCAGCAGTGAACTCAGGGGAGGGGATACGCAGTATTTT.

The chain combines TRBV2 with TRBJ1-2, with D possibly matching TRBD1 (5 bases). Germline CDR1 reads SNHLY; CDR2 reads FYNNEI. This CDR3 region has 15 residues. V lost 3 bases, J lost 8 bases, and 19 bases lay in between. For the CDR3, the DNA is TGTGCCAGCAGTGACCCTGGACACCGCCTCGGGGGCTACACCTTC. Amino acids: CASSDPGHRLGGYTF.

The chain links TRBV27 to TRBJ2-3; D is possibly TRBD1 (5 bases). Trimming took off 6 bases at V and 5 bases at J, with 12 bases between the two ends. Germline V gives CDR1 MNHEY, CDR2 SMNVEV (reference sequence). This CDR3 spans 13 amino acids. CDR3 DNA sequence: TGTGCCAGCAGACTGACAGTTGGAGATACGCAGTATTTT. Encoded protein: CASRLTVGDTQYF.

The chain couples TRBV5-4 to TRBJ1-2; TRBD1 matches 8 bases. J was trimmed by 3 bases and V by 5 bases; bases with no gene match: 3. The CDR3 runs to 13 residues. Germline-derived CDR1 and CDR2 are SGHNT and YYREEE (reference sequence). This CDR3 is CASSPQGDYGYTF. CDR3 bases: TGTGCCAGCAGTCCACAGGGGGACTATGGCTACACCTTC.

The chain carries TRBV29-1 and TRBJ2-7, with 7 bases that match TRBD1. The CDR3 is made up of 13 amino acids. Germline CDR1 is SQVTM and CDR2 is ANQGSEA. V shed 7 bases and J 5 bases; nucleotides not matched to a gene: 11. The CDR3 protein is CSDPWDREHEQYF. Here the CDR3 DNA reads TGCAGCGACCCTTGGGACAGAGAACACGAGCAGTACTTC.

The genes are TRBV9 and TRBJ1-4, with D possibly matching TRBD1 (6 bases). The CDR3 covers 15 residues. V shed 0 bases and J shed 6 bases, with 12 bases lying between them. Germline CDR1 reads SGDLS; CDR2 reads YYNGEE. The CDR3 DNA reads TGTGCCAGCAGCGTAGCGGGGGGCGCGTATGAAAAACTGTTTTTT. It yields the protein CASSVAGGAYEKLFF.